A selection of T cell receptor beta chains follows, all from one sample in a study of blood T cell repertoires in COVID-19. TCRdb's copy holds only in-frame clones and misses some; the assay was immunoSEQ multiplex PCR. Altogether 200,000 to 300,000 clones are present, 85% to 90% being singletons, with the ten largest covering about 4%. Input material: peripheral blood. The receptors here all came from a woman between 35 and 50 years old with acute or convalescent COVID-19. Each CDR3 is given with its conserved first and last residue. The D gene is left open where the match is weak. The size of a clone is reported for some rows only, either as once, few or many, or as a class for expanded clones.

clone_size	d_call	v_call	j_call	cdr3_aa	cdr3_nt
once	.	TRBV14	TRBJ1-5	CASSQYRRRAIPGCRNQPQHF	TGTGCCAGCAGCCAATACCGCCGGAGGGCCATCCCTGGGTGTCGCAATCAGCCCCAGCATTTT
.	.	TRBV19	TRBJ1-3	CASSPGGGSGNTIYF	TGTGCCAGTAGTCCCGGGGGGGGATCCGGAAACACCATATATTTT
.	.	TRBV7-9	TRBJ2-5	CASSPRAQETQYF	TGTGCCAGCAGCCCGAGAGCCCAAGAGACCCAGTACTTC
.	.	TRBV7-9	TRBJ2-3	CASSFGSVSTDTQYF	TGTGCCAGCAGCTTTGGTAGCGTTAGCACAGATACGCAGTATTTT
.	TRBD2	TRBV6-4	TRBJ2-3	CASSDSASGGADTQYF	TGTGCCAGCAGTGACTCAGCTAGCGGGGGGGCAGATACGCAGTATTTT
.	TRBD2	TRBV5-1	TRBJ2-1	CASRKRGPYNEQFF	TGCGCCAGCAGAAAGCGGGGGCCCTACAATGAGCAGTTCTTC
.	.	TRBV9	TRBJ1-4	CASSVGWDTNEELFF	TGTGCCAGCAGCGTAGGCTGGGACACTAATGAGGAACTGTTTTTT
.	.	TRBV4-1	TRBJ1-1	CASSQRYTEAFF	TGCGCCAGCAGCCAGAGATACACTGAAGCTTTCTTT
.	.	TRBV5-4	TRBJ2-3	CASSPSGSDTQYF	TGTGCCAGCAGCCCATCAGGTTCGGATACGCAGTATTTT
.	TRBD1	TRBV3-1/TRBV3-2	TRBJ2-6	CASRHRGATGANVLTF	TGTGCCAGCAGGCACAGGGGAGCTACTGGGGCCAACGTCCTGACTTTC
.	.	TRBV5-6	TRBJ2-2	CASSLSVQVNTGELFF	TGTGCCAGCAGCTTATCGGTACAGGTAAACACCGGGGAGCTGTTTTTT
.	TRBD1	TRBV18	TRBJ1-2	CASSPGQGTNYGYTF	TGTGCCAGCTCACCAGGACAGGGAACTAACTATGGCTACACCTTC
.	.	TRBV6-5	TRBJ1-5	CASSYQGYSNQPQHF	TGTGCCAGCAGTTACCAGGGTTATAGCAATCAGCCCCAGCATTTT
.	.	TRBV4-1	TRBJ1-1	CASSQDGLGPEAFF	TGCGCCAGCAGCCAAGATGGCCTGGGCCCTGAAGCTTTCTTT
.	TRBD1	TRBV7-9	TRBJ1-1	CASSRLTGANTEAFF	TGTGCCAGCAGCCGATTGACAGGGGCCAACACTGAAGCTTTCTTT
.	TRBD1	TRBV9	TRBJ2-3	CASSEGTGGLADTQYF	TGTGCCAGCAGCGAGGGGACAGGGGGCTTGGCAGATACGCAGTATTTT
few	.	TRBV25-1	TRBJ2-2	CASSESLTGELFF	TGTGCCAGCAGTGAATCGCTAACCGGGGAGCTGTTTTTT
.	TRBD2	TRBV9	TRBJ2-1	CASSVGSGGLNEQFF	TGTGCCAGCAGCGTAGGTAGCGGGGGGCTCAATGAGCAGTTCTTC
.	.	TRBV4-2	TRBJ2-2	CASSQWQGPGELFF	TGTGCCAGCAGCCAATGGCAGGGTCCCGGGGAGCTGTTTTTT
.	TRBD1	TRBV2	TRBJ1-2	CASAFGQGGNGYTF	TGTGCCAGCGCCTTCGGACAGGGTGGGAATGGCTACACCTTC
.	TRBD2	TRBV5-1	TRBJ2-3	CASSPGRAGDTQYF	TGCGCCAGCAGCCCGGGGAGGGCGGGGGATACGCAGTATTTT
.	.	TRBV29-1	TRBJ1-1	CSVPLGGGEAFF	TGCAGCGTCCCATTGGGGGGGGGTGAAGCTTTCTTT
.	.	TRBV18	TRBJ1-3	CASSPGGQSGNTIYF	TGTGCCAGCTCACCAGGAGGGCAATCTGGAAACACCATATATTTT
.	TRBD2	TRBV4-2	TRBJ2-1	CASSPPGGNEQFF	TGTGCCAGCAGCCCCCCGGGGGGCAATGAGCAGTTCTTC
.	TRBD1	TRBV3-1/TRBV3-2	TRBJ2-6	CASSTGGGGANVLTF	TGTGCCAGCAGCACAGGGGGCGGAGGGGCCAACGTCCTGACTTTC
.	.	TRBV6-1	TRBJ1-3	CASSEWAHSGNTIYF	TGTGCCAGCAGTGAATGGGCTCACTCTGGAAACACCATATATTTT
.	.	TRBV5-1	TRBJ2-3	CASSLVPGDTQYF	TGCGCCAGCAGCTTGGTGCCGGGGGATACGCAGTATTTT
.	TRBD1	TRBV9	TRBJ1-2	CASSAGWGTGGNGYTF	TGTGCCAGCAGCGCTGGGTGGGGGACAGGGGGCAATGGCTACACCTTC
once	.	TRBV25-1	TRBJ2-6	CASSARAAGANVLTF	TGTGCCAGCAGTGCTAGAGCAGCCGGGGCCAACGTCCTGACTTTC
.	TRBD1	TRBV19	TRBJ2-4	CASSPWDRGVAKNIQYF	TGTGCCAGTAGTCCTTGGGACAGGGGGGTAGCCAAAAACATTCAGTACTTC
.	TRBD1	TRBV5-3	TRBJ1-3	CARSWTGTGESSGNTIYF	TGTGCCAGAAGCTGGACCGGGACAGGGGAGAGCTCTGGAAACACCATATATTTT
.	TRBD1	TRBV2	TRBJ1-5	CASSAGQGAGQPQHF	TGTGCCAGCAGTGCGGGACAGGGGGCCGGTCAGCCCCAGCATTTT
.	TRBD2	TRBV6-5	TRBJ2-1	CASSYGLAGNNEQFF	TGTGCCAGCAGTTACGGGCTAGCGGGGAACAATGAGCAGTTCTTC
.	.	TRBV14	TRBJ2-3	CASSQWNGGYTDTQYF	TGTGCCAGCAGCCAATGGAACGGGGGATACACAGATACGCAGTATTTT
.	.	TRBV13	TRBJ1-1	CASSMTRGTEAFF	TGTGCCAGCAGCATGACCCGGGGGACTGAAGCTTTCTTT
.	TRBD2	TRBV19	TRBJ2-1	CASSPREGSGGFDEQFF	TGTGCCAGTAGTCCCCGAGAAGGTAGCGGGGGGTTCGATGAGCAGTTCTTC
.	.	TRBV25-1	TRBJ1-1	CASALGRGTEAFF	TGTGCCAGCGCCCTGGGAAGGGGCACTGAAGCTTTCTTT
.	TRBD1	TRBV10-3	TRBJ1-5	CAISGTGSQPQHF	TGTGCCATCAGCGGGACAGGGAGTCAGCCCCAGCATTTT
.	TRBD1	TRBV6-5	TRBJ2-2	CASKRTGATGELFF	TGTGCCAGTAAGAGGACAGGGGCCACCGGGGAGCTGTTTTTT
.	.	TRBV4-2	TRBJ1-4	CATRPFRGGGRTNEKLFF	TGTGCCACCCGACCCTTCCGCGGGGGGGGAAGAACTAATGAAAAACTGTTTTTT
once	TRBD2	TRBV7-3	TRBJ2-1	CASSLDPAGGPSNEQFF	TGTGCCAGCAGCTTAGACCCGGCGGGGGGGCCGAGCAATGAGCAGTTCTTC
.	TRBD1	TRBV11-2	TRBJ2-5	CASSLGQGIETQYF	TGTGCCAGCAGCTTAGGACAGGGGATTGAGACCCAGTACTTC
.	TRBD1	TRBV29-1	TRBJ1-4	CSVELGGQGFWGNEKLFF	TGCAGCGTTGAATTGGGGGGACAGGGGTTTTGGGGTAATGAAAAACTGTTTTTT
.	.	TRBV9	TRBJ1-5	CASSGGDSNQPQHF	TGTGCCAGCAGCGGGGGGGACAGCAATCAGCCCCAGCATTTT
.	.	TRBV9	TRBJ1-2	CASSVATSGRSGYTF	TGTGCCAGCAGCGTAGCTACCAGCGGGCGGAGTGGCTACACCTTC
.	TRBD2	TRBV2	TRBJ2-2	CATMGLAGSTGELFF	TGTGCCACCATGGGACTAGCGGGGAGCACCGGGGAGCTGTTTTTT
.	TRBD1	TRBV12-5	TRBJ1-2	CASGPRDRGLVHPSVGYGYTF	TGTGCTAGTGGTCCCCGGGACAGGGGTCTAGTACACCCTTCGGTAGGCTATGGCTACACCTTC
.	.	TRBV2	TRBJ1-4	CASRGDGREKLFF	TGTGCCAGCAGAGGGGACGGGAGGGAAAAACTGTTTTTT
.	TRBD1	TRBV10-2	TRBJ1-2	CASSADREGAYGYTF	TGCGCCAGCAGCGCCGACAGGGAAGGGGCCTATGGCTACACCTTC
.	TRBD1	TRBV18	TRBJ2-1	CASSSGQGTYEQFF	TGTGCCAGCTCATCGGGACAGGGGACGTATGAGCAGTTCTTC
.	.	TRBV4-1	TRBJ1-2	CASSQEARGRNYGYTF	TGCGCCAGCAGCCAAGAGGCTCGCGGCCGCAACTATGGCTACACCTTC
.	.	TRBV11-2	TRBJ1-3	CASSFPPDSSGNTIYF	TGTGCCAGCAGCTTCCCCCCTGACAGCTCTGGAAACACCATATATTTT